This is a list of T cell receptor beta chains from one sample in a study of PD-L1 blockade in urothelial cancer. TCRdb's table, derived via immunoSEQ multiplex PCR, lists solely in-frame clones and lacks some. Of around 50,000 clones in the sample, under 85% were seen once. Sequencing used PBMCs, obtained around atezolizumab (anti-PD-L1) treatment. The receptor source for this set is a man aged 50-60 years with urothelial cancer. Both conserved end residues are part of each CDR3. D genes are given only for firm matches. Size is omitted from some rows. Given values are once, few, many or a class for expanded clones.

size: .; V: TRBV7-8; length: 16; J: TRBJ2-3; D: TRBD2; CDR3: CASSPSLAGGTDTQYF; DNA: TGTGCCAGCAGCCCGTCACTAGCGGGGGGCACAGATACGCAGTATTTT
size: few; V: TRBV11-2; length: 17; J: TRBJ1-6; D: TRBD1; CDR3: CASSLRRQGAANSPLHF; DNA: TGTGCCAGCAGCTTACGAAGACAGGGGGCGGCAAATTCACCCCTCCACTTT
size: once; V: TRBV4-2; length: 16; J: TRBJ2-1; D: TRBD2; CDR3: CASSQVASGGENEQFF; DNA: TGTGCCAGCAGCCAAGTTGCTAGCGGGGGGGAAAATGAGCAGTTCTTC
size: .; V: TRBV9; length: 16; J: TRBJ2-3; D: TRBD2; CDR3: CASSKGPSGRTDTQYF; DNA: TGTGCCAGCAGCAAAGGGCCTAGCGGGCGCACAGATACGCAGTATTTT
size: .; V: TRBV11-2; length: 18; J: TRBJ2-1; D: TRBD2; CDR3: CASSLSQGNSGRAPEQFF; DNA: TGTGCCAGCAGCTTAAGCCAGGGGAATAGCGGGAGGGCCCCTGAGCAGTTCTTC
size: few; V: TRBV6-6; length: 14; J: TRBJ2-7; D: .; CDR3: CASRTRGGSYEQYF; DNA: TGTGCCAGCAGAACCAGGGGCGGCTCCTACGAGCAGTACTTC
size: .; V: TRBV9; length: 16; J: TRBJ2-7; D: TRBD1; CDR3: CASSVATGTGTYEQYF; DNA: TGTGCCAGCAGCGTAGCTACAGGGACAGGGACCTACGAGCAGTACTTC
size: .; V: TRBV29-1; length: 14; J: TRBJ2-5; D: .; CDR3: CSVVSRGSSETQYF; DNA: TGCAGCGTTGTTTCTAGGGGTTCGTCAGAGACCCAGTACTTC
size: .; V: TRBV6-1; length: 15; J: TRBJ2-7; D: TRBD1; CDR3: CASSEEGAGGYEQYF; DNA: TGTGCCAGCAGTGAAGAAGGGGCAGGGGGCTACGAGCAGTACTTC
size: .; V: TRBV11-2; length: 14; J: TRBJ2-2; D: .; CDR3: CASSFLAYTGELFF; DNA: TGTGCCAGCAGCTTCCTAGCTTACACCGGGGAGCTGTTTTTT
size: once; V: TRBV10-3; length: 13; J: TRBJ1-3; D: .; CDR3: CAIRISTGNTIYF; DNA: TGTGCCATCAGGATCTCTACTGGAAACACCATATATTTT
size: .; V: TRBV14; length: 15; J: TRBJ2-1; D: TRBD1; CDR3: CASSPSGGSGNEQFF; DNA: TGTGCCAGCAGCCCATCAGGGGGCTCAGGCAATGAGCAGTTCTTC
size: .; V: TRBV5-8; length: 11; J: TRBJ2-7; D: .; CDR3: CASSARLGGYF; DNA: TGTGCCAGCAGCGCCAGACTGGGGGGGTACTTC
size: .; V: TRBV6-4; length: 16; J: TRBJ2-1; D: TRBD1; CDR3: CASSQLGGTGNNEQFF; DNA: TGTGCCAGCAGTCAACTTGGGGGGACAGGGAACAATGAGCAGTTCTTC
size: .; V: TRBV19; length: 15; J: TRBJ2-7; D: .; CDR3: CASSIRLHGAYEQYF; DNA: TGTGCCAGTAGTATACGACTTCATGGAGCCTACGAGCAGTACTTC
size: .; V: TRBV6-1; length: 15; J: TRBJ2-2; D: TRBD1; CDR3: CASSERTGWSGELFF; DNA: TGTGCCAGCAGTGAAAGGACAGGGTGGAGCGGGGAGCTGTTTTTT
size: .; V: TRBV6-5; length: 15; J: TRBJ2-7; D: TRBD1; CDR3: CASNKAGTGSYEQYF; DNA: TGTGCCAGCAACAAAGCCGGGACAGGGTCCTACGAGCAGTACTTC
size: .; V: TRBV18; length: 14; J: TRBJ2-3; D: .; CDR3: CASSMREAPDTQYF; DNA: TGTGCCAGCTCAATGAGAGAGGCACCTGATACGCAGTATTTT
size: .; V: TRBV2; length: 14; J: TRBJ2-3; D: TRBD1; CDR3: CASSYRGLWDTQYF; DNA: TGTGCCAGCAGCTACAGGGGGCTTTGGGATACGCAGTATTTT
size: .; V: TRBV2; length: 11; J: TRBJ1-5; D: TRBD1; CDR3: CASSGQGTQHF; DNA: TGTGCCAGCAGTGGACAGGGAACCCAGCATTTT
size: .; V: TRBV19; length: 16; J: TRBJ2-5; D: .; CDR3: CASSSSHWGLQETQYF; DNA: TGTGCCAGTAGTTCCTCCCACTGGGGACTGCAAGAGACCCAGTACTTC
size: few; V: TRBV7-9; length: 18; J: TRBJ1-5; D: .; CDR3: CASSLGSRRDGGNQPQHF; DNA: TGTGCCAGCAGCTTAGGAAGCCGCAGGGATGGAGGCAATCAGCCCCAGCATTTT
size: .; V: TRBV7-6; length: 14; J: TRBJ2-7; D: .; CDR3: CASSLVANSYEQYF; DNA: TGTGCCAGCAGCTTAGTTGCGAACTCCTACGAGCAGTACTTC
size: .; V: TRBV28; length: 14; J: TRBJ2-1; D: TRBD2; CDR3: CASIPSGGFNEQFF; DNA: TGTGCCAGCATTCCGTCCGGGGGGTTCAATGAGCAGTTCTTC
size: .; V: TRBV27; length: 15; J: TRBJ2-7; D: .; CDR3: CASSLGTRLTDEQYF; DNA: TGTGCCAGCAGTTTAGGGACTCGTTTAACGGACGAGCAGTACTTC
size: .; V: TRBV5-4; length: 15; J: TRBJ2-7; D: .; CDR3: CASSQGGGASYEQYF; DNA: TGTGCCAGCAGCCAAGGGGGGGGAGCCTCCTACGAGCAGTACTTC
size: .; V: TRBV5-1; length: 15; J: TRBJ2-7; D: TRBD1; CDR3: CASSTGGQGTHEQYF; DNA: TGCGCCAGCAGCACGGGGGGACAGGGGACCCACGAGCAGTACTTC
size: .; V: TRBV7-9; length: 12; J: TRBJ1-1; D: .; CDR3: CASSYSNTEAFF; DNA: TGTGCCAGCAGCTATTCAAACACTGAAGCTTTCTTT
size: .; V: TRBV7-2; length: 15; J: TRBJ2-1; D: TRBD1; CDR3: CASRKQGSSYNEQFF; DNA: TGTGCCAGCAGAAAACAGGGGAGCTCCTACAATGAGCAGTTCTTC
size: medium-sized; V: TRBV29-1; length: 18; J: TRBJ2-2; D: TRBD1; CDR3: CSARIRTGGFANTGELFF; DNA: TGCAGCGCCCGGATTCGGACAGGGGGCTTCGCGAACACCGGGGAGCTGTTTTTT
size: .; V: TRBV28; length: 15; J: TRBJ2-7; D: .; CDR3: CASRPFNGGEREQYF; DNA: TGTGCCAGCAGGCCCTTTAACGGGGGAGAGCGCGAGCAGTACTTC
size: .; V: TRBV4-3; length: 13; J: TRBJ2-2; D: .; CDR3: CASSRDLTGELFF; DNA: TGCGCCAGCAGCCGAGACTTGACCGGGGAGCTGTTTTTT
size: few; V: TRBV19; length: 13; J: TRBJ2-3; D: TRBD1; CDR3: CASRQGVIDTQYF; DNA: TGTGCCAGTCGACAGGGTGTAATAGATACGCAGTATTTT
size: .; V: TRBV6-6; length: 15; J: TRBJ1-2; D: TRBD1; CDR3: CASSYSRTGLIGYTF; DNA: TGTGCCAGCAGTTACTCGCGGACAGGGTTAATTGGCTACACCTTC
size: few; V: TRBV6-4; length: 15; J: TRBJ2-3; D: TRBD1; CDR3: CASSVGQGGTDTQYF; DNA: TGTGCCAGCAGCGTGGGACAGGGAGGCACAGATACGCAGTATTTT
size: once; V: TRBV29-1; length: 13; J: TRBJ1-1; D: TRBD1; CDR3: CSVSTGVWTEAFF; DNA: TGCAGCGTTTCGACAGGGGTATGGACTGAAGCTTTCTTT
size: few; V: TRBV21-1; length: 16; J: TRBJ1-2; D: .; CDR3: CASSDNVPQGNYGYTF; DNA: TGTGCCAGCAGCGACAACGTTCCCCAGGGGAACTATGGCTACACCTTC
size: .; V: TRBV5-1; length: 15; J: TRBJ2-1; D: TRBD2; CDR3: CASSLGGREYNEQFF; DNA: TGCGCCAGCAGCTTGGGAGGGAGGGAATACAATGAGCAGTTCTTC
size: .; V: TRBV30; length: 15; J: TRBJ1-2; D: TRBD1; CDR3: CAWSVWGQGGYGYTF; DNA: TGTGCCTGGAGTGTTTGGGGACAGGGAGGCTATGGCTACACCTTC
size: .; V: TRBV27; length: 12; J: TRBJ1-1; D: .; CDR3: CASSSSRGEAFF; DNA: TGTGCCAGCAGTTCTTCCCGGGGTGAAGCTTTCTTT
size: .; V: TRBV5-1; length: 15; J: TRBJ2-2; D: TRBD1; CDR3: CASSIGTGNTGELFF; DNA: TGCGCCAGCAGCATAGGGACAGGGAACACCGGGGAGCTGTTTTTT
size: .; V: TRBV7-9; length: 16; J: TRBJ2-1; D: TRBD1; CDR3: CASSQRTGGVRSEQFF; DNA: TGTGCCAGCAGCCAAAGGACAGGGGGGGTTAGGAGTGAGCAGTTCTTC
size: .; V: TRBV5-4; length: 15; J: TRBJ2-7; D: TRBD2; CDR3: CASSQTSGRFYEQYF; DNA: TGTGCCAGCAGCCAAACTAGCGGGAGGTTCTACGAGCAGTACTTC
size: .; V: TRBV30; length: 12; J: TRBJ1-2; D: .; CDR3: CAWREAGYGYTF; DNA: TGTGCCTGGAGAGAAGCGGGGTATGGCTACACCTTC
size: .; V: TRBV6-6; length: 15; J: TRBJ1-3; D: .; CDR3: CASSDLRGWGNTIYF; DNA: TGTGCCAGCAGCGATCTCAGGGGTTGGGGAAACACCATATATTTT
size: .; V: TRBV10-3; length: 16; J: TRBJ1-3; D: TRBD1; CDR3: CAIRVTTGGTGNTIYF; DNA: TGTGCCATCAGGGTCACGACAGGGGGCACTGGAAACACCATATATTTT
size: .; V: TRBV7-9; length: 18; J: TRBJ2-1; D: TRBD2; CDR3: CASSFWTSGTKNYNEQFF; DNA: TGTGCCAGCAGCTTCTGGACTAGCGGGACAAAAAACTACAATGAGCAGTTCTTC
size: .; V: TRBV20-1; length: 11; J: TRBJ2-1; D: .; CDR3: CSAKSSNEQFF; DNA: TGCAGTGCTAAATCCAGCAATGAGCAGTTCTTC
size: .; V: TRBV29-1; length: 16; J: TRBJ1-2; D: .; CDR3: CSVVGGRGGFGEGYTF; DNA: TGCAGCGTTGTCGGCGGCCGGGGAGGGTTTGGTGAGGGCTACACCTTC
size: once; V: TRBV7-9; length: 15; J: TRBJ2-3; D: TRBD2; CDR3: CASSFVSGGTDTQYF; DNA: TGTGCCAGCAGCTTCGTTAGCGGGGGCACAGATACGCAGTATTTT
size: .; V: TRBV19; length: 13; J: TRBJ1-1; D: .; CDR3: CASMVRGGTEAFF; DNA: TGTGCCAGTATGGTTCGTGGGGGGACTGAAGCTTTCTTT
size: .; V: TRBV29-1; length: 12; J: TRBJ2-5; D: .; CDR3: CSVKAGQETQYF; DNA: TGCAGCGTGAAAGCGGGCCAAGAGACCCAGTACTTC
size: .; V: TRBV19; length: 15; J: TRBJ2-3; D: .; CDR3: CASSIFRDSTDTQYF; DNA: TGTGCCAGTAGTATATTCCGGGATAGCACAGATACGCAGTATTTT
size: .; V: TRBV9; length: 16; J: TRBJ2-4; D: TRBD2; CDR3: CASSVDGLAGVNIQYF; DNA: TGTGCCAGCAGCGTAGATGGACTAGCGGGGGTAAACATTCAGTACTTC